A single sample is the source of the 26 T cell receptor beta chains below, sequenced in a study of CD8 T cells in ankylosing spondylitis. MiXCR was run by TCRdb on the 5' RACE reads, yielding one entry per CDR3 protein. Among 750,000 to 850,000 distinct CDR3 sequences listed, about 10% were seen once. Study conclusions and caveats: Typical of ankylosing spondylitis blood, it appeared, was a TCR beta motif of eight highly homologous variants.

Antigen specificity for these receptors is unknown. Sequencing used blood, either unsorted or a sorted T cell fraction (not recorded which). These receptors originate from a male donor with ankylosing spondylitis.

The chain employs TRBV10-3 and TRBJ1-2; 8 bases match TRBD1. CDR3 size: 13 residues. V trimming: 11 bases; J trimming: 2 bases; junction bases outside the gene matches: 7. Per germline, CDR1 ENHRY and CDR2 SYGVKD. The CDR3 DNA follows: TGTGCCGATCCAGGGGGCTTCAACTATGGCTACACCTTC. Protein: CADPGGFNYGYTF.

This clonotype was recorded many times. The gene calls are TRBV5-5 and TRBJ2-7; no firm D call. The CDR3 length is 14 residues. Germline V gene sequence: CDR1 SGHKS, CDR2 YYEKEE (reference sequence). The ends were cut back, 4 bases at V and 5 bases at J, with 16 bases in the middle. CDR3 coding DNA: TGTGCCAGCAGCCATCTAGAGCGTGGGGACGAGCAGTACTTC. Its protein is CASSHLERGDEQYF.

Ten or more counts support this clonotype. The genes are TRBV6-5 and TRBJ1-4, with D possibly TRBD1 on 6 matching bases. The V end was cut by 6 bases, the J end by 10 bases, with 12 bases between. Germline CDR1 MNHEY, CDR2 SVGAGI. There are 12 residues in the CDR3. CDR3 region: CASSPDRRKLFF. As DNA, the CDR3 is TGTGCCAGCAGCCCCGACAGGAGAAAACTGTTTTTT.

This clonotype was detected only a few times. V is TRBV5-6 and J is TRBJ2-7; 12 bases line up with TRBD2. Per the germline V gene, CDR1 is SGHDT and CDR2 is YYEEEE. This CDR3 is built from 16 residues. With 3 bases clipped from V and 4 bases from J, the junction kept 8 bases outside the gene matches. CDR3: CASSWSVTSGGYEQYF. CDR3 coding DNA: TGTGCCAGCAGCTGGTCGGTGACTAGCGGGGGTTACGAGCAGTACTTC.

The chain carries TRBV28 and TRBJ2-1, with TRBD2 as a possible D gene (6 bases). The CDR3 extends over 13 amino acids. Trimming left V 6 bases short and J 5 bases short, with 11 bases between. Germline-derived CDR1 and CDR2 are MDHEN and SYDVKM. CDR3 in amino acids: CASRERVNNEQFF. The CDR3 DNA sequence: TGTGCCAGCAGGGAGCGGGTAAACAATGAGCAGTTCTTC.

This clonotype was counted at least ten times. The chain combines TRBV20-1 with TRBJ2-2, with 7 bases fitting TRBD2. The CDR3 has 15 amino acids. After removal of 3 bases from V and 2 bases from J, the junction contained 6 bases not matched to a gene. The V gene's germline CDR1 is DFQATT and CDR2 SNEGSKA (reference sequence). DNA of the CDR3: TGCAGTGCTAGGGACGGGAGGAGAAACACCGGGGAGCTGTTTTTT. Translated, it gives CSARDGRRNTGELFF.

This chain uses TRBV19 with TRBJ2-1; D possibly corresponds to TRBD2 (6 bases). Germline V CDR1 and CDR2: LNHDA, SQIVND (reference sequence). The V end lost 7 bases, the J end lost 3 bases, and 13 bases lay between the germline ends. CDR3 size: 14 residues. CDR3 nucleotide sequence: TGTGCCAGTACCTCGGGGGATATCTACAATGAGCAGTTCTTC. This translates into CASTSGDIYNEQFF. Together with reference TRBV19 and TRBJ2-1, the CDR3 gives the full variable domain: DGGITQSPKYLFRKEGQNVTLSCEQNLNHDAMYWYRQDPGQGLRLIYYSQIVNDFQKGDIAEGYSVSREKKESFPLTVTSAQKNPTAFYLCASTSGDIYNEQFFGPGTRLTVL.

This clonotype was recorded at least ten times. The J gene is TRBJ1-1, the V gene TRBV12-3 or TRBV12-4; D remains unclear. The CDR3 totals 11 residues. The germline V and J ends were trimmed by 7 bases and 2 bases, with 5 bases remaining between them. The CDR3 spells CASIGNTEAFF. The CDR3 nucleotides read TGTGCCAGCATTGGTAACACTGAAGCTTTCTTT.

The chain employs TRBV7-2 and TRBJ2-1; D is uncertain. CDR3 length: 15 residues. Per the germline V gene, CDR1 is SGHTA and CDR2 is FQGNSA. Deletions cut 5 bases from V and 3 bases from J, with 14 bases between. CDR3 bases: TGTGCCAGCAGCCAGTCCCGAAAGGACTACAATGAGCAGTTCTTC. Translating gives CASSQSRKDYNEQFF.

This chain joins TRBV3-1 and TRBJ2-5, with D possibly being TRBD1 or TRBD2 (5 bases each). The CDR3 is 13 residues long. Per the germline V gene, CDR1 is LGHDT and CDR2 is YNNKEL (reference sequence). Between the trimmed V and J ends, which lost 8 bases and 5 bases, there was a span of 15 bases. The CDR3 sequence is CASQDISGETQYF. The CDR3, as DNA: TGTGCCAGCCAGGACATATCGGGGGAGACCCAGTACTTC.

The sample holds a few counts of this clonotype. The chain uses TRBV20-1 and TRBJ1-2, with D tentatively TRBD1 (5 bases). Germline assignment: CDR1 DFQATT and CDR2 SNEGSKA (reference sequence). The V end was cut by 2 bases, the J end by 3 bases, with 10 bases between. This CDR3 is built from 13 residues. The chain's CDR3 is CSARRDFDYGYTF. CDR3 DNA sequence: TGCAGTGCTAGAAGGGACTTCGACTATGGCTACACCTTC.

This sequence joins TRBV10-3 and TRBJ2-3, with a weak D call TRBD2 (6 bases). V was cut by 10 bases and J by 1 base, with 12 bases left in between. Germline CDR1 ENHRY, CDR2 SYGVKD. The CDR3 contains 13 residues. The DNA of the CDR3 is TGTGCCAGCTCTAGCGAACGCACAGATACGCAGTATTTT. It encodes CASSSERTDTQYF.

Only a few counts were recorded for this clonotype. This chain connects TRBV7-2 to TRBJ1-1; no definite D call. The CDR3 consists of 13 residues. Germline-derived CDR1 and CDR2 are SGHTA and FQGNSA. Trimming stripped 4 bases from V and 8 bases from J, with 14 bases between. The CDR3 region has the DNA TGTGCCAGCAGCTCACAGCGGAGAATAGAAGCTTTCTTT. This encodes CASSSQRRIEAFF.

As regards this clonotype: A read error may produce the germline difference seen at one junction end. This rearrangement joins TRBV20-1 to TRBJ2-7, with D maybe TRBD2 (5 bases). Germline V lookup: CDR1 DFQATT, CDR2 SNEGSKA (reference sequence). The CDR3 consists of 15 residues. The CDR3 reads CRARDPAVYSYEQYF. As DNA, the CDR3 is TGCCGTGCTAGAGATCCAGCGGTCTACTCCTACGAGCAGTACTTC.

The chain carries TRBV7-9 and TRBJ2-1, with 7 bases matching TRBD2. Trimming removed 7 bases from V and 0 bases from J; junction bases left unmatched: 12. The CDR3 has 17 amino acids. Germline V lookup: CDR1 SEHNR, CDR2 FQNEAQ (reference sequence). The CDR3 sequence: CASTTRGSGYSYNEQFF. Here the CDR3 DNA reads TGTGCCAGCACCACCCGCGGGAGTGGGTACTCCTACAATGAGCAGTTCTTC. The full variable domain, rest sourced from reference TRBV7-9 and TRBJ2-1, is DTGVSQNPRHKITKRGQNVTFRCDPISEHNRLYWYRQTLGQGPEFLTYFQNEAQLEKSRLLSDRFSAERPKGSFSTLEIQRTEQGDSAMYLCASTTRGSGYSYNEQFFGPGTRLTVL.

A few counts support this clonotype. J is TRBJ2-1 and V is TRBV25-1; TRBD2 is a possible D gene (6 bases). The ends were cut back, 3 bases at V and 4 bases at J, with 10 bases in the middle. Germline V gene data show CDR1 as MGHDK and CDR2 as SYGVNS. The CDR3 is 14 residues long. The CDR3 region has the DNA TGTGCCAGCAGTGAGCGGGGAGATTACAATGAGCAGTTCTTC. This encodes CASSERGDYNEQFF.

This clonotype was observed a handful of times. The rearrangement links TRBV20-1 to TRBJ2-3; D gene ambiguous. In germline, CDR1 is DFQATT, CDR2 SNEGSKA (reference sequence). The CDR3 totals 12 residues. Deletions cut 4 bases from V and 1 base from J, with 6 bases between. The CDR3 DNA reads as TGCAGTGCTATGACTCGCACAGATACGCAGTATTTT. The encoded protein is CSAMTRTDTQYF.

This clonotype occurred a few times. The chain joins TRBV7-9 to TRBJ1-4; D may be TRBD1 (5 bases). The CDR3 runs 16 residues. The ends were cut back, 0 bases at V and 8 bases at J, with 16 bases in the middle. Germline V lookup: CDR1 SEHNR, CDR2 FQNEAQ (reference sequence). DNA for the CDR3: TGTGCCAGCAGCTTAGCATTGGTCAGGAGGGGAGAAAAACTGTTTTTT. It translates to CASSLALVRRGEKLFF.

The chain links TRBV20-1 to TRBJ2-5; D unclear. The germline V gene has CDR1 DFQATT and CDR2 SNEGSKA (reference sequence). CDR3 length: 13 amino acids. The CDR3 protein is CSLEATNQETQYF. The CDR3 region has the DNA TGCAGCCTCGAGGCCACGAACCAAGAGACCCAGTACTTC.

The sample holds many counts of this clonotype. The V call is TRBV2, the J call TRBJ1-1; D unclear. This CDR3 is 12 amino acids long. V lost 7 bases, J lost 5 bases, and 11 bases lay in between. Germline CDR1 and CDR2: SNHLY and FYNNEI. CDR3 sequence reads: CASTGTGTEAFF. DNA of the CDR3: TGTGCCAGCACCGGAACTGGGACTGAAGCTTTCTTT. Filled out from reference TRBV2 and TRBJ1-1, the complete variable domain reads EPEVTQTPSHQVTQMGQEVILRCVPISNHLYFYWYRQILGQKVEFLVSFYNNEISEKSEIFDDQFSVERPDGSNFTLKIRSTKLEDSAMYFCASTGTGTEAFFGQGTRLTVV.

This clonotype was detected ten times or more. The chain uses TRBV29-1 and TRBJ2-3; D may be TRBD2 (5 bases). Per germline, CDR1 SQVTM and CDR2 ANQGSEA. The CDR3 extends over 12 amino acids. The ends were cut back, 3 bases at V and 1 base at J, with 5 bases in the middle. CDR3 DNA: TGCAGCGTTGACGGGGGCACAGATACGCAGTATTTT. Translating gives CSVDGGTDTQYF.

This clonotype was seen only a few times. The chain links TRBV5-5 to TRBJ1-5; D remains ambiguous. This CDR3 contains 15 residues. Trimming cost V 4 bases and J 4 bases, with 15 bases left between them. Looked up from germline, CDR1 is SGHKS and CDR2 is YYEKEE (reference sequence). The CDR3 DNA reads as TGTGCCAGCAGCCATGGGTGGGGAGGAAATCAGCCCCAGCATTTT. Translated, it gives CASSHGWGGNQPQHF.

A note on this clonotype: A read error may produce the germline difference seen at one junction end. CDR3 amino acids: CTIRVAGGNNEQFF. The CDR3 DNA sequence: TGTACCATCAGAGTAGCGGGAGGGAACAATGAGCAGTTCTTC. The chain employs TRBV10-3 and TRBJ2-1; 11 positions match TRBD2. CDR3 size: 14 residues. The germline V gene encodes CDR1 ENHRY and CDR2 SYGVKD.

This rearrangement joins TRBV20-1 to TRBJ2-3, with D tentatively TRBD2 (6 bases). V was shortened by 2 bases and J by 6 bases, with 12 bases between the two germline ends. This CDR3 is built from 13 residues. The germline CDR1 and CDR2 sequences are DFQATT and SNEGSKA (reference sequence). Here the CDR3 DNA reads TGCAGTGCTAGACTCGGGGGTGCGGATACGCAGTATTTT. This gives the protein CSARLGGADTQYF.

With regard to this clonotype: A much larger clone sits a single nucleotide away, making a read error possible. This rearrangement joins TRBV7-2 to TRBJ2-3, with D unclear. This CDR3 comprises 13 residues. The germline gives CDR1 SGHTA, CDR2 FQGNSA. Trimming cost V 2 bases and J 2 bases, with 5 bases left between them. The CDR3, as DNA: TGTGCCAGCAGCTTACAGGCCACAGATACGCAGTATTTT. Its protein product is CASSLQATDTQYF.

This clonotype was counted a single time. This chain connects TRBV5-1 to TRBJ2-7; D is perhaps TRBD2 (5 bases). This CDR3 spans 16 amino acids. V lost 5 bases and J lost 0, with 18 bases in between. Germline V gene data show CDR1 as SGHRS and CDR2 as YFSETQ. CDR3 nucleotide sequence: TGCGCCAGCAGTCCCCCATTTAAAGGGAGCTCCTACGAGCAGTACTTC. This gives the protein CASSPPFKGSSYEQYF.